What follows is one TCR beta chain and its context. These data come from a study of CD8+ T cells in alopecia areata. Sequencing relied on a cDNA template that was reverse transcribed from extracted RNA. Some clones are missing from TCRdb's copy, which holds only in-frame ones; the method was immunoSEQ multiplex PCR. In the table there are roughly 250,000 clones, about two thirds of which are singletons. The receptor was isolated from a human donor with alopecia areata. The sequencing here drew on CD4+ T cells sorted from blood, taken at week 0.

In DNA, the CDR3 is TGTGCCAGCAGCTTACCGGACCAGGGGGGCTACACCTTC. Its translation is CASSLPDQGGYTF. The chain joins TRBV5-4 to TRBJ1-2, with D maybe TRBD1 (6 bases). The V end was cut by 2 bases, the J end by 8 bases, with 13 bases between. Germline V gene data show CDR1 as SGHNT and CDR2 as YYREEE (reference sequence). CDR3 length: 13 amino acids.